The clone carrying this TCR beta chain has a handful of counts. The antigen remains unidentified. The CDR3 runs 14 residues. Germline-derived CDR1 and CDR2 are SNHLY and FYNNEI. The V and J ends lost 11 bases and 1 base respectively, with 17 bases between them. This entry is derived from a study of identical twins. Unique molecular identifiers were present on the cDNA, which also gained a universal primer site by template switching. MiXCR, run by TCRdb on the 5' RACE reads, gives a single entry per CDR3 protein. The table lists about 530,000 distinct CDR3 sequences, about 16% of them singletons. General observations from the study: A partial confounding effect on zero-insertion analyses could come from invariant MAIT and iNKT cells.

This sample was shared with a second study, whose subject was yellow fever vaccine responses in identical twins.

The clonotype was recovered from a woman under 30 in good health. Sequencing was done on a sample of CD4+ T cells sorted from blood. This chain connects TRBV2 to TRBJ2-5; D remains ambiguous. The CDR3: CALKPGTIQETQYF. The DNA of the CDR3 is TGTGCCCTCAAGCCCGGAACAATCCAAGAGACCCAGTACTTC.